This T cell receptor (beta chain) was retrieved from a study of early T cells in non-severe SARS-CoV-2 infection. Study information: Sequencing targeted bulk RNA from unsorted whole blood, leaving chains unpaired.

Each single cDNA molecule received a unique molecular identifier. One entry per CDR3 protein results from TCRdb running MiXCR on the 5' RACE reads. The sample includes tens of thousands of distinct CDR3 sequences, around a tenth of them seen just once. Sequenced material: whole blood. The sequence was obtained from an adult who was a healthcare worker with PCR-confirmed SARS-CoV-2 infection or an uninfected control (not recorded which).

In nucleotides, the CDR3 is TGTGCCAGCAGAGGGAACGGGGGCACTGAAGCTTTCTTT. Encoded protein: CASRGNGGTEAFF. The chain links TRBV2 to TRBJ1-1, with D maybe TRBD1 (5 bases). Germline V gene sequence: CDR1 SNHLY, CDR2 FYNNEI. Trimming shortened V by 6 bases and J by 4 bases, and 12 bases separated the two germline ends. The CDR3 length is 13 residues.